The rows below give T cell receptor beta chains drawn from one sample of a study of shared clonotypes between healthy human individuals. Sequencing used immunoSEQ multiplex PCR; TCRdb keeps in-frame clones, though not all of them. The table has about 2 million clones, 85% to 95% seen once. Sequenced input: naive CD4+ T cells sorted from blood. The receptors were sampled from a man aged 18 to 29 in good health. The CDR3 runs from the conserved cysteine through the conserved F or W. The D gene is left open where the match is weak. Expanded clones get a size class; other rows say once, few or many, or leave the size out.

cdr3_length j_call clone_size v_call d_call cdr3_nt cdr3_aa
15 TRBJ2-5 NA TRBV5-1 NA TGCGCCAGCAGCCCGCTTCGGGGATACCAAGAGACCCAGTACTTC CASSPLRGYQETQYF
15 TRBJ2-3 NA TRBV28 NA TGTGCCAGCACCATGTCCAACAGGGTCACAGATACGCAGTATTTT CASTMSNRVTDTQYF
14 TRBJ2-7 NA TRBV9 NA TGTGCCAGCAGCGTAGATACAGGACCCTACGAGCAGTACTTC CASSVDTGPYEQYF
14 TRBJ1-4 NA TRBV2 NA TGTGCCAGCAGTGAAGGGACAGCAAATGAAAAACTGTTTTTT CASSEGTANEKLFF
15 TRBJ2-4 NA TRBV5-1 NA TGCGCCAGCAGTCAAGACAGCCTAGCCAAAAACATTCAGTACTTC CASSQDSLAKNIQYF
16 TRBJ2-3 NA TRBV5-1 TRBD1 TGCGCCAGCAGCTTACAACCGGGACAGGGCACAGATACGCAGTATTTT CASSLQPGQGTDTQYF
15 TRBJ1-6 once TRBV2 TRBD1 TGTGCCAGCAGGGGTGCAGGGGGCGATAATTCACCCCTCCACTTT CASRGAGGDNSPLHF
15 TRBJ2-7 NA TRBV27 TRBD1 TGTGCCAGCAGTTCGACAGGGATAGGTGTTCGCGAGCAGTACTTC CASSSTGIGVREQYF
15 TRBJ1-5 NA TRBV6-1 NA TGTGCCAGCAGTCTAGACAGTCTACGAAATCAGCCCCAGCATTTT CASSLDSLRNQPQHF
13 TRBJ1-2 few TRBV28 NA TGTGCCAGCAGTTCCCAGGACAGCTTTGGCTACACCTTC CASSSQDSFGYTF
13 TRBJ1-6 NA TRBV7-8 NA TGTGCCAGCAGCCTCAGCCAAGGGACACCCCTCCACTTT CASSLSQGTPLHF
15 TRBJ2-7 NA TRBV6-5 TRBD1 TGTGCCAGCAGTTTCCGGGACAGGGGGTCCTACGAGCAGTACTTC CASSFRDRGSYEQYF
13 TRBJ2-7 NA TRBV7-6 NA TGTGCCAGCAGCTTATCGAAAGGGTACGAGCAGTACTTC CASSLSKGYEQYF
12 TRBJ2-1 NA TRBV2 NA TGTGCCAGCACCTTCGGGGACAATGAGCAGTTCTTC CASTFGDNEQFF
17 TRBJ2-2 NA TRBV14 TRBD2 TGTGCCAGCAGCCAAAGTCTAGCGGGAGGGTCCACCGGGGAGCTGTTTTTT CASSQSLAGGSTGELFF
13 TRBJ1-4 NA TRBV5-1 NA TGCGCCAGCAGCTCAGACCGGAATGAAAAACTGTTTTTT CASSSDRNEKLFF
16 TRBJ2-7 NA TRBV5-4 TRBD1 TGTGCCAGCAGCCCAAACCCCGGACAGGCCTCCTACGAGCAGTACTTC CASSPNPGQASYEQYF
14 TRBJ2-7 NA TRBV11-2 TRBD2 TGTGCCAGCAGCTTAGTACTAGCGGGGTACGAGCAGTACTTC CASSLVLAGYEQYF
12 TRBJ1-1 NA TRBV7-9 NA TGTGCCAGCAGTCAGGGAAACACTGAAGCTTTCTTT CASSQGNTEAFF
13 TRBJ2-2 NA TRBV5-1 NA TGCGCCAGCAGCTTGCCGGGCACCGGGGAGCTGTTTTTT CASSLPGTGELFF
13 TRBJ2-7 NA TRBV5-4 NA TGTGCCAGCAGCTTGGTAGAAAACTACGAGCAGTACTTC CASSLVENYEQYF
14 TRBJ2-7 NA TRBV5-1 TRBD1 TGCGCCAGCAGCTTCGGGACAGGATCCTACGAGCAGTACTTC CASSFGTGSYEQYF
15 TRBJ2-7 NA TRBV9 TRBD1 TGTGCCAGCAGCGAGGCGGGGACAGGGATGAACGAGCAGTACTTC CASSEAGTGMNEQYF
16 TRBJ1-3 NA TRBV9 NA TGTGCCAGCAGCGTAGGGGCAGGGTTTTCGGGAAACACCATATATTTT CASSVGAGFSGNTIYF
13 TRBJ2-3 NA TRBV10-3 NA TGTGCCATCAGTGATAAACGGACAGATACGCAGTATTTT CAISDKRTDTQYF
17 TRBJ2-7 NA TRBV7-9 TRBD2 TGTGCCAGCAGCTTAGTAGGCAGCAACCGGGGGGTAAACGAGCAGTACTTC CASSLVGSNRGVNEQYF
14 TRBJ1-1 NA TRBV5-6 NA TGTGCCAGCAGCTTGGATAACCCGGGCGCTGAAGCTTTCTTT CASSLDNPGAEAFF
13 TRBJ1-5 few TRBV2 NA TGTGCCATCGCGGACGTTAGCAATCAGCCCCAGCATTTT CAIADVSNQPQHF
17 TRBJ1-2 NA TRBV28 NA TGTGCCAGCAGATCGGAATCCGGGACTCTTGGAAGGGGTGGCTACACCTTC CASRSESGTLGRGGYTF
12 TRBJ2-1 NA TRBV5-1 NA TGCGCCAGCAGCTTGGAGGGGTATGAGCAGTTCTTC CASSLEGYEQFF
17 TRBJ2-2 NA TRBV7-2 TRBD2 TGTGCCAGCAGCGTTACATTGGCTAGCGGGAGTTCGGGGGAGCTGTTTTTT CASSVTLASGSSGELFF
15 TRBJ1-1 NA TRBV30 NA TGTGCCTGGAGTCCTTTCGGGGGAAAGGTGGCTGAAGCTTTCTTT CAWSPFGGKVAEAFF
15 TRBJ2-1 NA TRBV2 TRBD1 TGTGCCAGCAGTGTGGACAGGGGGATCTACAATGAGCAGTTCTTC CASSVDRGIYNEQFF
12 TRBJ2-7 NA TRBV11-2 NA TGTGCCAGCAGCTTAGGACTCTACGAGCAGTACTTC CASSLGLYEQYF
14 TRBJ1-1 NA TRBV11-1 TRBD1 TGTGCCAGCAGCTTAAGGGACAGGGTCACTGAAGCTTTCTTT CASSLRDRVTEAFF
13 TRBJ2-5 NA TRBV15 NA TGTGCCACCAGACCCGTACCGCGGGAGACCCAGTACTTC CATRPVPRETQYF
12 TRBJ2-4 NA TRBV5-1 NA TGCGCCAGCATTGGGGTCTCAGACATTCAGTACTTC CASIGVSDIQYF
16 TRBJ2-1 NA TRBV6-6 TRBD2 TGTGCCAGCCAACCCGTTTCGGGGGGCTCCTACAATGAGCAGTTCTTC CASQPVSGGSYNEQFF
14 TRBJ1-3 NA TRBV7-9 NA TGTGCCAGCAGCTCCAGATTTACTGGAAACACCATATATTTT CASSSRFTGNTIYF
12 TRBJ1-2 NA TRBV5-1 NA TGCGCCAGCAGCTTGGACGGATGGGGCTACACCTTC CASSLDGWGYTF
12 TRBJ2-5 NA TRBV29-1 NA TGCAGCGTTGCTAGGGAGCAAGAGACCCAGTACTTC CSVAREQETQYF
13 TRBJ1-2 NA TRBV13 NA TGTGCCAGCAGCTTAGCCAACAGGGATGGCTACACCTTC CASSLANRDGYTF
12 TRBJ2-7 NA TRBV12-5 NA TGTGCTAGTGGTCACGGGGCAGGGGAGCAGTACTTC CASGHGAGEQYF